Presented here are 2 T cell receptor beta chains from one specimen sequenced in a study of blood T cell repertoires in COVID-19. TCRdb keeps only in-frame clones here, not all; method: immunoSEQ multiplex PCR. The sample includes 250,000 to 300,000 clones, roughly 86% seen only once; the top ten take 0.75% to 1%. The source material was PBMCs or T cells enriched from blood (not recorded which). Receptors originate from a woman aged 25 to 39 who had recovered from COVID-19.

The chain joins TRBV19 to TRBJ2-7; D uncertain. This CDR3 contains 16 residues. Germline CDR1 LNHDA, CDR2 SQIVND (reference sequence). Trimming stripped 6 bases from V and 0 bases from J, with 18 bases between. The CDR3 protein is CASSNTFATYSYEQYF. The CDR3 DNA reads as TGTGCCAGTAGCAACACTTTTGCGACATACTCCTACGAGCAGTACTTC.

This chain connects TRBV9 to TRBJ1-1; D is perhaps TRBD1 (5 bases). Germline CDR1 is SGDLS and CDR2 is YYNGEE. The CDR3 sequence is 16 residues long. Trimming took off 4 bases at V and 1 base at J, with 17 bases between the two ends. The CDR3 spells CASSPRGGLRNTEAFF. The CDR3 nucleotides read TGTGCCAGCAGCCCGCGGGGGGGGTTGAGGAACACTGAAGCTTTCTTT.